This entry describes one TCR beta chain. Germline V gene sequence: CDR1 LGHNA, CDR2 YNFKEQ. The CDR3 loop spans 15 amino acids. Trimming pared 8 bases from V and 8 bases from J, leaving 22 bases between. The record originates from a study of tumor and adjacent non-tumor tissue in lung cancer. About the research overall: The patients, roughly 10 men and roughly 5 women, were roughly 30 to 85 with stage I to III disease.

TCRbeta libraries were built with three rounds of nested PCR, modified from ARM-PCR. TCRdb independently ran MiXCR on the multiplex PCR reads; one entry per CDR3 protein. The table records about 93,000 distinct CDR3 sequences, roughly 70% of them present only once. This sample's RNA came from whole unsorted tissue. This rearrangement joins TRBV4-2 to TRBJ2-1; TRBD1 is a possible D gene (6 bases). This receptor was identified in a man in his sixties with non-small cell lung cancer. The source material was lung tumor tissue. This CDR3 is CASGANRVLADEQFF. The CDR3 DNA sequence: TGTGCCAGCGGCGCGAACAGGGTCCTGGCCGATGAGCAGTTCTTC.